Listed here are 6 T cell receptor beta chains from one sample, sequenced in a study of regulatory T cells in long-lasting Graves disease. TCR beta libraries were built with iRepertoire HTBI primers and Arm-PCR of CDR3 regions. Using its own MiXCR run on the multiplex PCR reads, TCRdb lists one record per CDR3 protein. The data show over 500,000 distinct CDR3 sequences, roughly 15% seen once. The time point denotes: newly diagnosed GD, antithyroid drugs for less than 3 months. PBMC RNA served as the TCR library source. The sample was also reused in another study, on T cells in Graves' hyperthyroidism and ophthalmopathy.

Sequencing was performed on peripheral blood mononuclear cells (PBMCs), taken at new diagnosis, from a patient treated with antithyroid drugs. These receptors came from a man aged 18 to 29 with Graves disease.

This clonotype has just a few counts. The V and J genes are TRBV27 and TRBJ2-1; a possible D gene is TRBD1 (6 bases). V lost 10 bases and J 5 bases, leaving 21 bases between the germline ends. The CDR3 totals 15 residues. The germline CDR1 and CDR2 sequences are MNHEY and SMNVEV (reference sequence). CDR3 region: CAIAPALGGNNEQFF. The CDR3 DNA reads as TGTGCCATCGCCCCCGCACTAGGGGGTAACAATGAGCAGTTCTTC.

This sequence joins TRBV13 and TRBJ2-3; TRBD2 matches at 13 bases. The CDR3 contains 14 residues. Trimming at V came to 6 bases and at J to 5 bases, leaving 2 bases not matched to a gene. Germline V gives CDR1 PRHDT, CDR2 FYEKMQ (reference sequence). The CDR3 reads CASRGLAGQDTQYF. CDR3 sequence (DNA): TGTGCCAGCAGGGGACTAGCGGGACAAGATACGCAGTATTTT.

This clonotype was recorded at least ten times. V gene TRBV7-6 combines with J gene TRBJ2-3, with 12 nucleotides matching TRBD2. The germline V gene encodes CDR1 SGHVS and CDR2 FNYEAQ. Trimming took 5 bases from V and 4 from J; bases not matched to a gene: 4. This CDR3 spans 15 amino acids. CDR3 nucleotide sequence: TGTGCCAGCAGCCGACTAGCGGGAGCGGCAGATACGCAGTATTTT. Amino acid sequence: CASSRLAGAADTQYF.

The chain recombines TRBV6-9 with TRBJ2-3; 13 bases fit TRBD2. The junction had 5 bases not matched to a gene; V was cut back by 4 bases and J by 4 bases. Germline V gene lookup returns CDR1 MNHGY and CDR2 SVAAGI. The CDR3 length is 16 residues. CDR3 DNA sequence: TGTGCCAGCAGTTCCAGGACTAGCGGGAGCGCAGATACGCAGTATTTT. Protein: CASSSRTSGSADTQYF.

This clonotype was counted only a few times. This sequence joins TRBV7-9 and TRBJ1-5; D is unclear. Germline CDR1 SEHNR, CDR2 FQNEAQ (reference sequence). Trimming removed 5 bases from V and 7 bases from J, with 12 bases in between. The CDR3 is 13 residues long. The CDR3 nucleotides read TGTGCCAGCAGCCCATGGGGAAACCAGCCCCAGCATTTT. Translating gives CASSPWGNQPQHF.

This clonotype was picked up many times. The J gene is TRBJ2-7, the V gene TRBV4-1; TRBD1 matches 8 bases. This CDR3 has 15 residues. The junction had 10 bases not matched to a gene; V was cut back by 4 bases and J by 5 bases. CDR1 MGHRA and CDR2 YSYEKL come from the germline V gene. CDR3 bases: TGCGCCAGCAGCCGCAGCCGTCAGGGGGCCCACGAGCAGTACTTC. Its translation: CASSRSRQGAHEQYF.